This T cell receptor beta chain was captured by sequencing in a study of cytomegalovirus exposure and HLA in healthy donors (TCRdb year 2017). In terms of the full investigation: An earlier analysis of about 560 of the donors reported over 250 Gb of sequence data and approximately 120 million unique TCR beta sequences obtained from about 170 million T cells. Around 300 gigabases of sequencing data and approximately 80 million unique TCR sequences were included in an early release covering several hundred HLA-typed donors. Among the roughly 370 genotyped donors, 75% to 90% belonged to the genetic ancestry cluster associated with self-reported Caucasian donors. The study was designed to test whether signatures of past pathogen exposure could be identified by cataloging public T cell receptors. The study profiled the T cell repertoires of approximately 700 subjects by immunosequencing and related them to cytomegalovirus serostatus. A separate validation cohort of more than 100 different subjects was used in addition to the 666-subject first cohort. The study combined high-throughput TCR immunosequencing, statistical association of individual TCRs with disease status, and machine learning to predict cytomegalovirus infection status. In a later analysis, previously published TCR beta repertoires from roughly 710 donors were re-analyzed and high-resolution HLA genotyping was added so that TCR occurrence patterns could be studied. Rather than using new phenotypic data, the later analysis identified candidate immune exposures from TCR beta sequences and from how often those sequences occurred across donors. In an earlier analysis of 550 to 700 of the donors, high-throughput TCR beta sequencing was used to judge whether each TCR beta V gene segment behaved as functional or pseudogenic. Donor age, sex, ethnicity and CMV serostatus were compiled alongside the repertoire data. In a later genetic analysis, genome-wide SNP genotypes for about three fifths of the roughly 670 donors were used, and that subset was treated as a discovery cohort. All discovery cohort repertoires had been generated using a single sequencing platform. Both class I and class II loci were covered by HLA typing, at four-digit resolution. The number of donors typed differed by locus, with roughly 620-630 for A, B, C, DRB1 and DQB1, 522 for DQA1, 600 to 610 for DPA1, and approximately 470 for DPB1. Because of strong linkage in the cohort, four or five DR-DQ haplotypes were treated as single units for association and clustering. Among roughly 400 genotyped donors of the cohort, an average of around 250,000 unique TCR beta nucleotide sequences was sequenced per donor, of which approximately 19% were non-productive. Findings and caveats that apply to the study as a whole: Cytomegalovirus status was reported to be diagnosed by the classifier with high specificity and sensitivity in both the original and validation cohorts. A group of highly shared sequence variants was considered likely to be a technical artifact of the sequencing pipeline. Some 15 rarely observed V segments, including chromosome 9 orphons, were excluded from the earlier analysis of several hundred of the donors because counts were too low. This cohort had only TCR beta chains sequenced, and the lack of alpha or paired-chain data limited which features could be detected. Roughly uniform sequencing depth across donors was assumed in presence/absence analyses, although this assumption may not hold. Because HLA typing was unavailable for some donors at each locus, only the typed subset was used in association tests. An association between a missense DCLRE1C variant and V-gene and J-gene trimming of TCR beta chains was found in a later genetic analysis and replicated in an independent cohort. Correlated functional status among segregating V segments might reflect linkage disequilibrium, but an unknown experimental factor could not be ruled out. When HLA alleles, especially DR and DQ, strongly co-occurred, TCR associations were difficult to assign to individual alleles. According to a later analysis, parvovirus B19, influenza, CMV and Epstein-Barr virus appeared linked to several top co-occurrence clusters. Because the 87-base-pair reads could not distinguish some IMGT-functional V segments, including TRBV6-2 and TRBV6-3, those segments were excluded. Across donors, most TCR sequences were observed very rarely, whereas some public TCRs were present in many individuals. In a later analysis, some 17,000 TCR beta sequences were associated with specific HLA alleles at a false discovery rate of 0.05. For the cohort, immune exposure information was limited to CMV serostatus. Broadly in line with IMGT annotations, most TCR beta V segments showed up in productive rearrangements about 90% or about 30% of the time in an earlier analysis of around 550 of the donors. A total of 164 TCR beta chains were listed by the study as associated with cytomegalovirus. In vitro tests confirmed that a few of the cytomegalovirus-associated TCR beta chains recognize cytomegalovirus antigens. A further reported finding was that TCR beta sequences accurately predicted the HLA-A and HLA-B alleles for most subjects in the first cohort. It was suggested by the authors that the approach could potentially be generalized to other disease states and immunological phenotypes. Compared with the roughly 720-donor mean, donors in an Asian-associated ancestry cluster had fewer N-insertions in productive TCRs, according to a later genetic analysis. In a later analysis, HLA-associated TCR beta chains were found to be more clonally expanded and to have lower generation probabilities than equally common non-associated chains. According to a later analysis, most CMV-associated TCR beta chains appeared to be HLA-restricted, and the HLA associations seemed to be driven largely by CMV exposure. According to a later analysis, TCR association rates differed among HLA loci, with DRB1 alleles showing the most associated TCRs and HLA-C alleles showing the fewest.

The CDR3 numbers 13 residues from cysteine through phenylalanine. Only the CDR3 part of the read is kept: 39 bases, read in frame from the first base. V is cut by 9 bases and J by 6 bases, and the space between the germline ends is 17 bases. The germline V gene yields MNHEY for CDR1 and SVGAGI for CDR2. In its sample, this clone was seen a few times. The antigen this receptor binds is unknown. Base quality data are lacking; no much larger clone is found one base away. The method behind the library was the immunoSEQ multiplex PCR assay. The multiplex PCR relied on a mix of 60 forward primers for TCR Vbeta segments and 13 reverse primers for TCR Jbeta segments. The CDR3 region of rearranged TCR beta genes was amplified from genomic DNA with a multiplex PCR assay. The amplified TCR beta libraries were sequenced on the Illumina HiSeq System as 87-base-pair reads. For the original study's pipeline: In a later analysis, roughly 80 million unique TCR beta chains were counted across the 500 to 850 repertoires, and some 10 million of these chains were shared by at least two donors. Raw reads were error-corrected and collapsed into unique sequences by a nearest-neighbor algorithm in which closely related sequences were merged to remove PCR and sequencing errors. Alignment of CDR3 sequences to IMGT reference sequences was used to assign V, D and J gene segments. Each retained sequence needed at least a six-nucleotide match to both a V gene segment and a J gene segment. A rearrangement was called productive if the CDR3 had no stop codons and remained in frame with V and J, and every other rearrangement was called non-productive. Following IMGT convention, CDR3 was defined as the stretch from the second conserved V-encoded cysteine to the conserved J-encoded phenylalanine. The earlier analysis of approximately 590 of the donors excluded any sequence lacking an unambiguous match to a single V gene segment. In an earlier analysis of some 590 of the donors, a V segment was called functional when productive rearrangements were above 56.7%, and segregating when the standard deviation between donors exceeded 5%. A statistical classification framework was built to diagnose cytomegalovirus status from the catalog of TCR beta chain sequences. In a later analysis, TCR nucleotide sequences were compared against IMGT/GENE-DB human TR gene sequences so that V and J genes could be assigned. The TCRdist pipeline was used in a later analysis to assign CDR3 sequences and most-parsimonious VDJ recombination scenarios. In a later analysis, each TCR beta chain was defined by its CDR3 amino acid sequence together with its V-gene family, and reads without a unique V-gene family were excluded. To address suspected cross-contamination and a sequencing artifact, a later analysis removed several hundred highly shared, low-generation-probability nucleotide sequences. For each public chain, a later analysis derived a clonal expansion index from normalized ranks of inferred template counts within each repertoire. In a later analysis, generation probabilities were computed using a VDJ recombination model fitted to out-of-frame rearrangements, and the results were checked against IGoR. In a later analysis, TCR-TCR, TCR-HLA and TCR-CMV co-occurrence was scored with hypergeometric tests, and a repertoire-size bias correction was applied to TCR pairs. A later analysis estimated false discovery rates by permuting HLA or CMV assignments 20 times. In a later analysis, co-occurring TCRs were grouped with DBSCAN, and TCRdist sequence similarity was added when clustering was performed within HLA-allele-positive subsets. Repertoires with fewer than 30,000 or more than 120,000 public chains, plus five repertoires with anomalous nucleotide sharing, were excluded from co-occurrence clustering. TCRdb stores this immuneACCESS table with in-frame sequences only. Part of the clones is absent; in the studies checked, under half of the shortfall reflects unresolved V genes, and no reason is known for the rest. V, J and clone size reflect that table, while D and trimming were determined from the DNA. The sample profile shows approximately 160,000 clones; about 70% of them were found once. The ten biggest clones cover roughly 4.4% of the sample.

The cohort comprised some 680 healthy bone marrow donors. All cohort members were sampled while nominally healthy, although unrecorded immune exposures were likely present. The donor was CMV seropositive and belonged to the group of more than 250 seropositive cohort members. Each donor provided a peripheral blood sample, and peripheral blood mononuclear cells were used for TCR beta sequencing. Genomic DNA was extracted from the blood cell samples with the Qiagen DNeasy Blood Extraction Kit. The source is a young woman in good health and CMV-seropositive. The sequenced sample consisted of PBMCs. Here the chain combines TRBV6-5 and TRBJ1-1; no D segment can be confidently identified. The DNA sequence is given as TGTGCCAGTTCCGCCGGGGAGGCCTCTGAAGCTTTCTTT. This codes for CASSAGEASEAFF.